Reported below is one T cell receptor beta chain. This entry belongs to a study of cytomegalovirus exposure and HLA in healthy donors. In the PCR, 60 Vbeta and 13 Jbeta primers were used. Assay used: immunoSEQ multiplex PCR; TCRdb lists only in-frame clones, some missing. The top ten clones hold 6.5% of a sample with around 140,000 clones, around 66% of them seen once. Germline V gene lookup returns CDR1 LGHNA and CDR2 YSLEER. This CDR3 is 17 amino acids long. The J segment lost 3 bases and the V segment lost 0 bases, leaving 10 bases of the junction unmatched. The material sequenced was PBMCs. This sequence originates from a woman in her fifties or sixties in good health and CMV-seronegative. The chain has TRBV4-3 and TRBJ2-7, with 8 bases identical to TRBD2. Here the CDR3 DNA reads TGCGCCAGCAGCCAAGATTCCGGGGGGGCCCAGCTCTACGAGCAGTACTTC. It specifies CASSQDSGGAQLYEQYF.